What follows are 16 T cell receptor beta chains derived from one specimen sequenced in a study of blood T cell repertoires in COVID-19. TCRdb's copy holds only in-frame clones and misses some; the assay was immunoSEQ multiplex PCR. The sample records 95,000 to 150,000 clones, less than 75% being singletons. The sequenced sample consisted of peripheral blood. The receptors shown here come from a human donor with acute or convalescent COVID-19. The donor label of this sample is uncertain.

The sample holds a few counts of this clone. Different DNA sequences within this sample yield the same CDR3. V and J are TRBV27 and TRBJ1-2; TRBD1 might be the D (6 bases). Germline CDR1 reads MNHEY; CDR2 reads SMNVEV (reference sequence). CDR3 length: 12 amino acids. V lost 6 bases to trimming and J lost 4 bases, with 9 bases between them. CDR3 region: CASRTGSYGYTF. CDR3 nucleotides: TGTGCCAGCAGGACAGGAAGCTATGGCTACACCTTC.

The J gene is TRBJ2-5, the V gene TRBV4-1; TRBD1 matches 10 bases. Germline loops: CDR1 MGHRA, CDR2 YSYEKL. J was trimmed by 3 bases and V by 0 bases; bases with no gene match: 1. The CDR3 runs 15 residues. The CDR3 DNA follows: TGCGCCAGCAGCCAAGAAGGACAGGGGGAAGAGACCCAGTACTTC. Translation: CASSQEGQGEETQYF.

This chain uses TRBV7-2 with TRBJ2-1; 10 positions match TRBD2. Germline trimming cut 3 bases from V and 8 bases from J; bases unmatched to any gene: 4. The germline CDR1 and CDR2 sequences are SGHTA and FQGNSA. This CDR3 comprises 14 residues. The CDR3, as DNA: TGTGCCAGCAGCTTGGCGGGGACTAGCGATGAGCAGTTCTTC. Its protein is CASSLAGTSDEQFF.

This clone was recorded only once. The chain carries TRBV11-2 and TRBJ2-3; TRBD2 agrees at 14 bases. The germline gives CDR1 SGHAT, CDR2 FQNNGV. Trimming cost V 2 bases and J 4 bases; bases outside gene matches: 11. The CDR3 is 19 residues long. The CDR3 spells CASSLLYGLAGGRADTQYF. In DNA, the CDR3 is TGTGCCAGCAGCTTACTTTATGGACTAGCGGGGGGCAGGGCAGATACGCAGTATTTT.

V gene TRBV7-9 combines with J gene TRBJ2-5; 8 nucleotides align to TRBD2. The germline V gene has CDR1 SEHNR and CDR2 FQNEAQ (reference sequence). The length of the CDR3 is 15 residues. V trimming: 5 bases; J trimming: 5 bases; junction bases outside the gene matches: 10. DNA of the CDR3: TGTGCCAGCAGCCACCCGGGACTAGTGAAGGAGACCCAGTACTTC. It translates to CASSHPGLVKETQYF. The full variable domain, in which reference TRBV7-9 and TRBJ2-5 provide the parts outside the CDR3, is DTGVSQNPRHKITKRGQNVTFRCDPISEHNRLYWYRQTLGQGPEFLTYFQNEAQLEKSRLLSDRFSAERPKGSFSTLEIQRTEQGDSAMYLCASSHPGLVKETQYFGPGTRLLVL.

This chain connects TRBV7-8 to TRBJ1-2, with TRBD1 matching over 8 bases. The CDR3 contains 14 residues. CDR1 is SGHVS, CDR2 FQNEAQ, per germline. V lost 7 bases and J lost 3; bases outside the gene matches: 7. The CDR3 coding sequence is TGTGCCAGCACCCCGACAGGGGCTGACTATGGCTACACCTTC. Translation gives CASTPTGADYGYTF.

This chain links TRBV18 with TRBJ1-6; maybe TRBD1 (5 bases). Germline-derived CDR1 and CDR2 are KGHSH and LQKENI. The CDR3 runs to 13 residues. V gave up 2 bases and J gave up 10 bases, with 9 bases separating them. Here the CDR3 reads CASSPGHGSPLHF. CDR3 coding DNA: TGTGCCAGCTCACCAGGACATGGGTCACCCCTCCACTTT.

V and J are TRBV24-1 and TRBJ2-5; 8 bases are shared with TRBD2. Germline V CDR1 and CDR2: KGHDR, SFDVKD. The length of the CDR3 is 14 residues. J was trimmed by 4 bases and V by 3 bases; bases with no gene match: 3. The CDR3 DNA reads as TGTGCCACCAGTGATCCGGGGGGGCGAGAGACCCAGTACTTC. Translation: CATSDPGGRETQYF.

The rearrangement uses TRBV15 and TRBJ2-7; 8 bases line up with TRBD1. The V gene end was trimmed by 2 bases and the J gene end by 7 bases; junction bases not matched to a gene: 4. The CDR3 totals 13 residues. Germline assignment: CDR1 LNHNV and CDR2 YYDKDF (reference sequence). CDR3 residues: CATSRRTGREQYF. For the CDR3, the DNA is TGTGCCACCAGCAGAAGGACAGGGAGGGAGCAGTACTTC.

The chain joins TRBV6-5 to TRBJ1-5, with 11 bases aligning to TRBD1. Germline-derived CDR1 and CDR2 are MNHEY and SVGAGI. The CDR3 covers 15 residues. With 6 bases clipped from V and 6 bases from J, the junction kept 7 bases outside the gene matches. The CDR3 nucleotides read TGTGCCAGCAGCTGGGACAGGGGGGTGCGTCAGCCCCAGCATTTT. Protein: CASSWDRGVRQPQHF.

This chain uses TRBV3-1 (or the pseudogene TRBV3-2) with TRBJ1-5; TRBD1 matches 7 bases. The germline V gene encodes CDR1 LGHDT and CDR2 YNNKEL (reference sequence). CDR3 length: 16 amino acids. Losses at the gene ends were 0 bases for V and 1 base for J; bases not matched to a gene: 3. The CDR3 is CASSQDTGESNQPQHF. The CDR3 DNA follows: TGTGCCAGCAGCCAAGATACAGGGGAGAGCAATCAGCCCCAGCATTTT.

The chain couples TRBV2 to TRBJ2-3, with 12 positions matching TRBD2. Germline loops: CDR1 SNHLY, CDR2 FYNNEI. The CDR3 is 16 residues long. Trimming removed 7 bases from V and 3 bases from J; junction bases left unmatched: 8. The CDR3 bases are TGTGCCAGCAAGAAACTAGCGGGGGGAGCTACAGATACGCAGTATTTT. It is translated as CASKKLAGGATDTQYF.

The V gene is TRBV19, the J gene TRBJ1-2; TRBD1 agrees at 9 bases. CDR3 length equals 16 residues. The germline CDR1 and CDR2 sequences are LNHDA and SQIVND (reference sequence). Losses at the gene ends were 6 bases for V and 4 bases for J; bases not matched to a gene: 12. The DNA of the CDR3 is TGTGCCAGTAGAGGATCCACAGGGGGCTTGGGCTATGGCTACACCTTC. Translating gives CASRGSTGGLGYGYTF.

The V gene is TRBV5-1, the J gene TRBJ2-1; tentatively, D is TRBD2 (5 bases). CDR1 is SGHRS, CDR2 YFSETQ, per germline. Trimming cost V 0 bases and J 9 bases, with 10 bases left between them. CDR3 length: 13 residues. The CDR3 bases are TGCGCCAGCAGCTTGGCTCTGAGCGGTGAGCAGTTCTTC. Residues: CASSLALSGEQFF.

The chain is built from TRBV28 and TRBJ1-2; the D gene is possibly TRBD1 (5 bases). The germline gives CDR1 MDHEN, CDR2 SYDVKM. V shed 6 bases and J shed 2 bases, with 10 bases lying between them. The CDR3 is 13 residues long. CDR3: CASRLPGNYGYTF. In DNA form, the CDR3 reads TGTGCCAGCAGACTACCAGGGAACTATGGCTACACCTTC.

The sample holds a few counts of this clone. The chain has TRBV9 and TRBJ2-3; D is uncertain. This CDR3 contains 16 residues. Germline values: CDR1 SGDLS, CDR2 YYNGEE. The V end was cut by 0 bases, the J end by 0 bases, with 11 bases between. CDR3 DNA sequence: TGTGCCAGCAGCGTAGTGTCAGACTCTAGCACAGATACGCAGTATTTT. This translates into CASSVVSDSSTDTQYF.